This T cell receptor beta chain originates from a study of blood T cell repertoires in COVID-19. Study overall: Nucleic acid was either cDNA or gDNA, and it came from T cells, B-cell-depleted T cells, or PBMCs.

Patients in Seattle were enrolled during active infection, then followed longitudinally. V lost 0 bases and J lost 9, with 12 bases in between. Per germline, CDR1 GTSNPN and CDR2 SVGIG (reference sequence). This CDR3 is built from 13 residues. As originally analysed: The assay estimated nucleated cells by amplifying reference gene primers. Assay used: immunoSEQ multiplex PCR; TCRdb lists only in-frame clones, some missing. That table furnishes V, J and clone size, whereas the DNA furnished D and trimming. The sample consists of 150,000 or so clones, about four fifths of them appearing once. This clone came up a few times.

The source of this sequence is a woman aged 60 to 75 with COVID-19, enrolled during active disease. The chain couples TRBV30 to TRBJ2-1, with D maybe TRBD2 (5 bases). Sequences were obtained from peripheral blood. Here the CDR3 reads CAWSVRGNREQFF. Here the CDR3 DNA reads TGTGCCTGGAGTGTGAGAGGGAATCGTGAGCAGTTCTTC.